One and the same sample provided the 26 T cell receptor beta chains below, sequenced in a study of post-analysis software for immune sequencing data (dated by TCRdb to between 2014 and 2017). These receptors' targets are unknown. Libraries were prepared through PCR. The sequencer listed for this sample is Illumina HiSeq 2500. Unique molecular identifiers were incorporated into TCR beta cDNA libraries to reduce PCR and sequencing biases. TCRdb reran the public reads through fastp at Q25 and MiXCR, keeping productive beta chains. Every distinct CDR3 protein forms one entry, paired with its most common genes and DNA. In all, the sample holds about 200,000 distinct CDR3 sequences, and approximately 30% of those were seen once. Roughly 3.4% of the sample goes to the ten largest clones. What the work shows at the level of the full study, not this receptor alone: Significantly higher frequencies in patients than in controls were found for about five TRBV segments, including TRBV5-6, TRBV5-1 and TRBV20-1.

Material: blood. The receptor source for this set is a girl aged 2-17 years with multiple sclerosis.

This chain joins TRBV20-1 and TRBJ2-7; maybe TRBD2 (6 bases). The length of the CDR3 is 14 residues. From germline, CDR1 is DFQATT and CDR2 SNEGSKA (reference sequence). Trimming removed 6 bases from V and 7 bases from J, with 22 bases in between. This CDR3 reads CSAPRYDPRGEQYF. The DNA for the CDR3 is TGCAGTGCCCCACGGTACGACCCTCGGGGGGAGCAGTACTTC.

This clonotype was counted a single time. This chain connects TRBV24-1 to TRBJ2-3; no clear D gene. This CDR3 is 16 amino acids long. Trimming left V 9 bases short and J 2 bases short, with 20 bases between. Germline V gene lookup returns CDR1 KGHDR and CDR2 SFDVKD. The CDR3, as DNA: TGTGCCACCTCCCACCGACTTTCTTTTGACACAGATACGCAGTATTTT. Translation gives CATSHRLSFDTDTQYF.

This clonotype was counted many times. The chain uses TRBV20-1 and TRBJ1-4, with D maybe TRBD1 (5 bases). The CDR3 totals 16 residues. Looked up from germline, CDR1 is DFQATT and CDR2 is SNEGSKA (reference sequence). Trimming left V 2 bases short and J 5 bases short, with 18 bases between. The CDR3 loop reads CSARSDSAKENEKLFF. The CDR3 region has the DNA TGCAGTGCTAGATCCGACAGCGCCAAGGAGAATGAAAAACTGTTTTTT.

This clonotype was seen more than once but under ten times. The chain combines TRBV29-1 with TRBJ2-5; D remains ambiguous. This CDR3 contains 16 residues. V lost 6 bases, J lost 2 bases, and 22 bases lay in between. Germline assignment: CDR1 SQVTM and CDR2 ANQGSEA. The CDR3, as DNA: TGCAGCGTATGGGTTGTTATTGGGTTCGGGCAAGAGACCCAGTACTTC. Residues: CSVWVVIGFGQETQYF.

This clonotype was recorded a few times. This chain links TRBV19 with TRBJ2-7; D remains ambiguous. Trimming removed 9 bases at V and 0 bases at J, with 9 bases between. Germline loops: CDR1 LNHDA, CDR2 SQIVND (reference sequence). There are 12 residues in the CDR3. The CDR3 spells CASARVSYEQYF. The CDR3 coding sequence is TGTGCCAGCGCTCGGGTCTCCTACGAGCAGTACTTC.

This clonotype was detected a few times. The chain couples TRBV19 to TRBJ1-2; TRBD1 matches at 9 bases. The CDR3 is 15 amino acids. V lost 3 bases and J lost 6; bases outside the gene matches: 8. The germline gives CDR1 LNHDA, CDR2 SQIVND (reference sequence). The CDR3 sequence is CASSITGGAKDGYTF. The DNA for the CDR3 is TGTGCCAGTAGTATTACAGGGGGCGCGAAGGATGGCTACACCTTC.

About this clonotype itself: The germline gene is not matched at one end of the junction; a read error may be the cause. The chain recombines TRBV29-1 with TRBJ2-5; 11 positions agree with TRBD1. The length of the CDR3 is 12 residues. Germline V gene lookup returns CDR1 SQVTM and CDR2 ANQGSEA. This chain's CDR3 is CSGTGGQEAQYF. CDR3 sequence (DNA): TGCAGCGGGACAGGGGGCCAAGAGGCCCAGTACTTC.

Note on this clonotype: A much bigger clone sits one base away, suggesting this may be a read error. The CDR3 reads CASSPERGEQYF. The CDR3 DNA is TGTGCCAGCAGTCCCGAGCGGGGCGAGCAGTACTTC. The rearrangement joins TRBV12-3 or TRBV12-4 to TRBJ2-7; 7 bases align to TRBD2. The CDR3 consists of 12 residues. Losses at the gene ends were 5 bases for V and 6 bases for J; bases not matched to a gene: 4.

This clonotype has ten or more counts. The chain links TRBV5-1 to TRBJ2-1; 7 nucleotides line up with TRBD2. Germline CDR1 is SGHRS and CDR2 is YFSETQ. Unmatched junction bases numbered 10, after V lost 7 bases and J lost 9 bases. This CDR3 has 13 amino acids. The CDR3 nucleotides read TGCGCCAGCGCGGCTGGGGGGGATGGTGAGCAGTTCTTC. This sequence encodes CASAAGGDGEQFF. Based on the CDR3 plus reference TRBV5-1 and TRBJ2-1, the full variable domain is KAGVTQTPRYLIKTRGQQVTLSCSPISGHRSVSWYQQTPGQGLQFLFEYFSETQRNKGNFPGRFSGRQFSNSRSEMNVSTLELGDSALYLCASAAGGDGEQFFGPGTRLTVL.

The table lists this clonotype with a few counts. This chain links TRBV2 with TRBJ2-7; tentatively, D is TRBD1 or TRBD2 (6 bases each). Germline loops: CDR1 SNHLY, CDR2 FYNNEI. This CDR3 comprises 12 residues. Deletions cut 11 bases from V and 3 bases from J, with 14 bases between. The CDR3 DNA reads TGTGCCGGCGGGGACAAGGGCTACGAGCAGTACTTC. Residues: CAGGDKGYEQYF.

This clonotype was observed a handful of times. This chain connects TRBV10-3 to TRBJ2-2; 11 bases align to TRBD1. V lost 6 bases and J lost 5; bases outside the gene matches: 2. Germline assignment: CDR1 ENHRY and CDR2 SYGVKD. The CDR3 loop spans 14 amino acids. CDR3 residues: CAIRDRGQTGELFF. Written as DNA, the CDR3 is TGTGCCATCAGGGACAGGGGGCAGACCGGGGAGCTGTTTTTT.

This clonotype was seen ten or more times. The V call is TRBV6-1, the J call TRBJ2-3, with 11 nucleotides matching TRBD2. This CDR3 spans 14 amino acids. Per germline, CDR1 MNHNS and CDR2 SASEGT. Unmatched junction bases numbered 8, after V lost 6 bases and J lost 9 bases. The CDR3 DNA is TGTGCCAGCAGGTTAGCGGGGGGGCCGGTGACGCAGTATTTT. This translates into CASRLAGGPVTQYF.

A few counts support this clonotype. The chain combines TRBV18 with TRBJ1-6; 12 bases agree with TRBD1. The CDR3 totals 16 residues. Trimming took 3 bases from V and 10 from J; bases not matched to a gene: 7. CDR1 is KGHSH, CDR2 LQKENI, per germline. CDR3 DNA sequence: TGTGCCAGCTCACCTCTGGGACAGGGGGCAGAGTCACCCCTCCACTTT. Translated: CASSPLGQGAESPLHF.

This clonotype was counted many times. This chain joins TRBV10-3 and TRBJ2-5, with D possibly called TRBD1 or TRBD2 (5 bases each). Germline values: CDR1 ENHRY, CDR2 SYGVKD. This CDR3 has 14 residues. V lost 4 bases, J lost 4 bases, and 13 bases lay in between. Written as DNA, the CDR3 is TGTGCCATCAGTGTAGCTGGGGGTCGAGAGACCCAGTACTTC. This gives the protein CAISVAGGRETQYF.

Comments on this clonotype: Since a much larger clone is just one base distant, this may be a read error. The chain has TRBV6-6 and TRBJ2-4, with 9 bases fitting TRBD2. Germline CDR1 is MNHNY and CDR2 is SVGAGI (reference sequence). The CDR3 length is 17 residues. V lost 5 bases to trimming and J lost 13 bases; unmatched junction nucleotides: 21. In DNA form, the CDR3 reads TGTGCCAGCAGTCCCACCCGTGTAGCGGGAGCGGTTCACAAGCAGTACTTC. Amino acids: CASSPTRVAGAVHKQYF.

This clonotype was detected only a few times. This chain connects TRBV20-1 to TRBJ1-2, with no clear D. The V gene lost 5 bases and the J gene lost 5 bases, with 12 bases spanning the gap. CDR1 DFQATT and CDR2 SNEGSKA come from the germline V gene (reference sequence). This CDR3 spans 12 amino acids. DNA for the CDR3: TGCAGTGCTCCCCCCGGACCTTATGGCTACACCTTC. Amino acids: CSAPPGPYGYTF.

V usage is TRBV6-2 or TRBV6-3 and J usage is TRBJ2-5; D unresolved. The DNA end is more similar to TRBJ2-7, so the J call may be wrong. The CDR3 has 11 residues. CDR1 and CDR2 (germline): MNHEY, SVGEGT. The CDR3 bases are TGTGCCAGCGCATACACCTACGAGCAGTACTTC. It specifies CASAYTYEQYF.

This clonotype was seen a few times. The J gene is TRBJ2-7, the V gene TRBV20-1; 12 nucleotides agree with TRBD1. Germline CDR1 reads DFQATT; CDR2 reads SNEGSKA (reference sequence). V was clipped by 7 bases and J by 3 bases; unmatched bases: 10. The CDR3 runs 15 residues. The CDR3 nucleotides read TGCAGTGGTAGCGGGACAGGGGGCGTAATCTACGAGCAGTACTTC. Protein sequence: CSGSGTGGVIYEQYF.

This chain links TRBV7-8 with TRBJ1-2; no firm D call. Germline loops: CDR1 SGHVS, CDR2 FQNEAQ. The germline V and J ends were trimmed by 3 bases and 8 bases, with 22 bases remaining between them. The CDR3 sequence is 16 residues long. The CDR3 region has the DNA TGTGCCAGCAGCTTGGGAGGGAGGACCTACCCGGGAGGCTACACCTTC. Amino acid sequence: CASSLGGRTYPGGYTF.

The table lists this clonotype with many counts. V usage is TRBV9 and J usage is TRBJ2-7; D is perhaps TRBD1 or TRBD2 (6 bases each). Trimming left V 4 bases short and J 3 bases short, with 11 bases between. The germline V gene encodes CDR1 SGDLS and CDR2 YYNGEE. The CDR3 is 13 residues long. CDR3 loop: CASSPGAHYEQYF. In DNA, the CDR3 is TGTGCCAGCAGCCCGGGGGCCCACTACGAGCAGTACTTC.

As concerns this clonotype: A clone one base away is much larger, so this may be a read error. The V and J genes are TRBV20-1 and TRBJ2-1; 12 bases line up with TRBD2. Germline assignment: CDR1 DFQATT and CDR2 SNEGSKA (reference sequence). The V segment lost 0 bases and the J segment 12 bases; nucleotides outside the gene matches: 12. CDR3 size: 16 residues. The CDR3 loop is CSARDLELAGGGGQFF. The CDR3 bases are TGCAGTGCTAGAGATTTGGAACTAGCGGGAGGCGGTGGGCAGTTCTTC.

The V call is TRBV2, the J call TRBJ2-3, with a weak D call TRBD2 (5 bases). The CDR3 spans 13 residues. Trimming left V 3 bases short and J 3 bases short, with 7 bases between. Germline V gene data show CDR1 as SNHLY and CDR2 as FYNNEI. As DNA, the CDR3 is TGTGCCAGCAGTGACCTAGCAACAGATACGCAGTATTTT. It translates to CASSDLATDTQYF.

This clonotype appeared many times. This chain connects TRBV5-1 to TRBJ2-7; 7 bases match TRBD1. V shed 4 bases, J shed 2 bases, and the junction held 9 bases outside the gene matches. The CDR3 length is 15 residues. CDR1 is SGHRS and CDR2 is YFSETQ in the germline V gene. CDR3 residues: CASSLAGTETYEQYF. The CDR3 coding sequence is TGCGCCAGCAGCCTCGCCGGGACAGAAACCTACGAGCAGTACTTC.

This clonotype came up a few times. J is TRBJ2-7 and V is TRBV25-1; TRBD1 agrees at 11 bases. J lost 3 bases, V lost 7 bases, and 2 bases had no gene match. The CDR3 totals 13 residues. Germline CDR1 reads MGHDK; CDR2 reads SYGVNS. In nucleotides, the CDR3 is TGTGCCAGCAAGGGACAGGGGGTCTACGAGCAGTACTTC. Its protein product is CASKGQGVYEQYF.

This clonotype has only a few counts. The rearrangement uses TRBV20-1 and TRBJ2-7; 13 bases map to TRBD2. Per germline, CDR1 DFQATT and CDR2 SNEGSKA (reference sequence). There are 14 residues in the CDR3. With V trimmed by 5 bases and J by 7 bases, 8 bases remained unmatched. The CDR3 DNA reads TGCAGTGCTGAGACTAGCGGGGGGTTGTGGGAGCAGTACTTC. This encodes CSAETSGGLWEQYF.

Remarks on this clonotype: A read error may account for a junction end that differs from germline. This chain links TRBV12-5 with TRBJ1-4; TRBD1 agrees at 7 bases. Germline lookup yields CDR1 LGHNT and CDR2 FRNRAP. The CDR3 runs to 15 residues. The CDR3 region is CASGNGDRSNENLFF. In DNA form, the CDR3 reads TGTGCTAGTGGTAACGGGGACAGATCCAATGAAAACCTGTTTTTT.